Below, one TCR beta chain is given with its context. The CDR3 loop spans 16 amino acids. Germline CDR1 and CDR2: MNHEY and SMNVEV (reference sequence). V trimming: 5 bases; J trimming: 3 bases; junction bases outside the gene matches: 11. This specimen belongs to a study of blood T cell repertoires in COVID-19. About the study: Collection of acute and convalescent COVID-19 samples took place in the United States, Italy and Spain. PBMCs, B-cell-depleted T cells, or T cells were the source of the cDNA or gDNA that made up the material.

In the study's own analysis: Reference gene primer amplification in the assay estimated nucleated cell counts. The repertoire was sequenced with immunoSEQ multiplex PCR; TCRdb's copy has only in-frame clones and lacks some. Clonal size and the V and J genes are those of that table, whereas D and trimming came from the DNA. The data hold more than 250,000 clones, with 86% observed a single time. The origin of this receptor is a woman aged 50 to 65 with acute or convalescent COVID-19. J is TRBJ1-2 and V is TRBV27; 8 bases align to TRBD1. The sequencing input was peripheral blood. CDR3 sequence reads: CASSLAQGARHYGYTF. CDR3 coding DNA: TGTGCCAGCAGTCTTGCGCAGGGGGCCCGTCACTATGGCTACACCTTC.